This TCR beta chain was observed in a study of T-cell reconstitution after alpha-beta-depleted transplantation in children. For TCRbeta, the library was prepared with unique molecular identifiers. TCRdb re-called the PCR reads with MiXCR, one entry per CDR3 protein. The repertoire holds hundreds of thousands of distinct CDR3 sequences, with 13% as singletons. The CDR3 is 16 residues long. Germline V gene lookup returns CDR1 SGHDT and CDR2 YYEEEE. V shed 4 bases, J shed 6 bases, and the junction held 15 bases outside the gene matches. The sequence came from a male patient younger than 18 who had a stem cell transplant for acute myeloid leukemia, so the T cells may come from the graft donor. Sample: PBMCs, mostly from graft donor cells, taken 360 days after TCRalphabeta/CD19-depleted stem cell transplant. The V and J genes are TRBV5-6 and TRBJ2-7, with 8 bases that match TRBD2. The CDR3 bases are TGTGCCAGCAGCCTCCCCCGGGGACTAGGATGGAGCGAGCAGTACTTC. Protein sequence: CASSLPRGLGWSEQYF.